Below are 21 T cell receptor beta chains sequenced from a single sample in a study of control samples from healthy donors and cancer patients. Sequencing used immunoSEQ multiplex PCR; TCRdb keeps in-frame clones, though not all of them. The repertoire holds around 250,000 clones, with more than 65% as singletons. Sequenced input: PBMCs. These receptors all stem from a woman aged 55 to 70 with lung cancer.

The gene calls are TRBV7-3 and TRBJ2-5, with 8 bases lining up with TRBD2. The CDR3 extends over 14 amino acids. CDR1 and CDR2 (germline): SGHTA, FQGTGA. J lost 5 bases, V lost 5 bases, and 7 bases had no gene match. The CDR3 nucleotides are TGTGCCAGCAGCCTAAACGGGGGGGACGAGACCCAGTACTTC. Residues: CASSLNGGDETQYF.

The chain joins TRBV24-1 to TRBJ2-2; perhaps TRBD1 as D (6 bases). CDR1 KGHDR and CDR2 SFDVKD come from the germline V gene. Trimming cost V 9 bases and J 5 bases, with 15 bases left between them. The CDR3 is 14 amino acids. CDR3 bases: TGTGCCACCGCCTTTACAGGGTGGACCGGGGAGCTGTTTTTT. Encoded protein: CATAFTGWTGELFF.

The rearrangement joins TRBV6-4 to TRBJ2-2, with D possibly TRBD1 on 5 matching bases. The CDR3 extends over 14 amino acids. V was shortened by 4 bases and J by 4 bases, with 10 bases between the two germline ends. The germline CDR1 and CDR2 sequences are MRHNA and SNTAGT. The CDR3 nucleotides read TGTGCCAGCAGTGGCAGGGCGATCACCGGGGAGCTGTTTTTT. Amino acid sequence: CASSGRAITGELFF.

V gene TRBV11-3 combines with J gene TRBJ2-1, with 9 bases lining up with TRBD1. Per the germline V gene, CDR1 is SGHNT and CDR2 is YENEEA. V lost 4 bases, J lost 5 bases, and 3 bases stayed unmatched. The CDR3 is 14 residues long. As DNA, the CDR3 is TGTGCCAGCAGCTCAAGGACAGGGGACAATGAGCAGTTCTTC. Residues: CASSSRTGDNEQFF. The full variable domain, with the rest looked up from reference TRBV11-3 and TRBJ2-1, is EAGVVQSPRYKIIEKKQPVAFWCNPISGHNTLYWYLQNLGQGPELLIRYENEEAVDDSQLPKDRFSAERLKGVDSTLKIQPAELGDSAVYLCASSSRTGDNEQFFGPGTRLTVL.

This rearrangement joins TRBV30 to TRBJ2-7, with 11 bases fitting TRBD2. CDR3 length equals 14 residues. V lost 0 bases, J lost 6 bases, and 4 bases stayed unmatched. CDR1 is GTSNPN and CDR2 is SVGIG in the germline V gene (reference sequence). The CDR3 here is CAWSVLLAGVEQYF. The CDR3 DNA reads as TGTGCCTGGAGTGTACTACTAGCGGGAGTCGAGCAGTACTTC.

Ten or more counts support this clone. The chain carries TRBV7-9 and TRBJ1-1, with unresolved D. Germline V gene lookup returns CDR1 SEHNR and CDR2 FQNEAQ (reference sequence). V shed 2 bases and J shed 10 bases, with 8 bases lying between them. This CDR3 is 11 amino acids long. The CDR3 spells CASSLKEVAFF. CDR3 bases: TGTGCCAGCAGCTTAAAAGAGGTAGCTTTCTTT. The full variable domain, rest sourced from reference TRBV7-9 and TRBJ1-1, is DTGVSQNPRHKITKRGQNVTFRCDPISEHNRLYWYRQTLGQGPEFLTYFQNEAQLEKSRLLSDRFSAERPKGSFSTLEIQRTEQGDSAMYLCASSLKEVAFFGQGTRLTVV.

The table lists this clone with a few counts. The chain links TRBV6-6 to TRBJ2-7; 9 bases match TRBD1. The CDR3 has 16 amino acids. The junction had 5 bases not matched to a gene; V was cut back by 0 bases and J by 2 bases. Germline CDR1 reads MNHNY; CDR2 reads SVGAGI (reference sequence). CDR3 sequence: CASSYSRGTGTYEQYF. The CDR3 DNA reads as TGTGCCAGCAGTTACTCGAGAGGGACAGGGACCTACGAGCAGTACTTC.

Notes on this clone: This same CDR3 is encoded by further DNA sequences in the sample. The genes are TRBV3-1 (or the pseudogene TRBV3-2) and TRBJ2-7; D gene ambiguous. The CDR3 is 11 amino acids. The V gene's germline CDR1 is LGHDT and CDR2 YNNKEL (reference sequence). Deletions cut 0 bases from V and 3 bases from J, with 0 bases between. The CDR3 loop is CASSQDYEQYF. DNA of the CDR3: TGTGCCAGCAGCCAAGACTACGAGCAGTACTTC.

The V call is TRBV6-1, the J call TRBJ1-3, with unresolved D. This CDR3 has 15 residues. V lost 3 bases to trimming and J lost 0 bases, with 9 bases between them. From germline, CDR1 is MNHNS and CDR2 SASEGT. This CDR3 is CASSDSAGSGNTIYF. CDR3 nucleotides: TGTGCCAGCAGTGATTCCGCGGGCTCTGGAAACACCATATATTTT.

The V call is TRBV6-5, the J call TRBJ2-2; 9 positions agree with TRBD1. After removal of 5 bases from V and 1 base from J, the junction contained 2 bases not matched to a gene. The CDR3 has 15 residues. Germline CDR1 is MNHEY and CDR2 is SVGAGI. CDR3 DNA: TGTGCCAGCAGTCCGGACAGGGGGAACACCGGGGAGCTGTTTTTT. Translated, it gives CASSPDRGNTGELFF.

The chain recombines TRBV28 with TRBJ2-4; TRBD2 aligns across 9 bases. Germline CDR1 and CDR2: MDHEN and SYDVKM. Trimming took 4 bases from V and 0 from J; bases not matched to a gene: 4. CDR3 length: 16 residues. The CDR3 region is CASSWGSGRAKNIQYF. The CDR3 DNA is TGTGCCAGCAGTTGGGGTAGCGGGAGAGCCAAAAACATTCAGTACTTC.

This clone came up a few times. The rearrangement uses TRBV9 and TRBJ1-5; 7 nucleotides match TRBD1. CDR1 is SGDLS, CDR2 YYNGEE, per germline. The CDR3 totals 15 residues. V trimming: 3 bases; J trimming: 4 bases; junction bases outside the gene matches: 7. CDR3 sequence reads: CASSGTGNLNQPQHF. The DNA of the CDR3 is TGTGCCAGCAGCGGGACAGGAAACCTTAATCAGCCCCAGCATTTT.

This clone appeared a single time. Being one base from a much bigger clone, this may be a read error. The CDR3 nucleotides read TGTGCCAGCAGCTTGACGGGGAACACTGAAGCTTTCTTT. It codes for CASSLTGNTEAFF. This rearrangement joins TRBV5-4 to TRBJ1-1; no firm D call. The CDR3 contains 13 residues. Germline V gene data show CDR1 as SGHNT and CDR2 as YYREEE (reference sequence). Trimming took off 1 base at V and 1 base at J, with 5 bases between the two ends.

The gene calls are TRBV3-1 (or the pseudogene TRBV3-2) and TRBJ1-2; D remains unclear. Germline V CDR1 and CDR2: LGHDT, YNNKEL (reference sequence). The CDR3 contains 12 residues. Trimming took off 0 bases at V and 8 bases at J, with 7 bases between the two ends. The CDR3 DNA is TGTGCCAGCAGCCAAGATATTCGGGGCTACACCTTC. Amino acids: CASSQDIRGYTF.

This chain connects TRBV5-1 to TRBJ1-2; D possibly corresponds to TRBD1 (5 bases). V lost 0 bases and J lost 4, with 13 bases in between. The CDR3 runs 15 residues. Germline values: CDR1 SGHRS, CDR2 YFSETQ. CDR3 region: CASSLVEAGLYGYTF. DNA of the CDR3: TGCGCCAGCAGCTTGGTGGAGGCAGGGCTCTATGGCTACACCTTC.

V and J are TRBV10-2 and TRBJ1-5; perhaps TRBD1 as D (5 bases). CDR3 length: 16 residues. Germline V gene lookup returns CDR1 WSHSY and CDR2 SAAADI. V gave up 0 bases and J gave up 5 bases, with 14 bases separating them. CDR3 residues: CASSESRDPAHQPQHF. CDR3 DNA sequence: TGCGCCAGCAGTGAGTCGAGGGACCCCGCACATCAGCCCCAGCATTTT.

The DNA of the CDR3 is TGTGCCAGCAGCCTCGGGACAGGGGTAGAGACCCAGTACTTC. Translating it yields CASSLGTGVETQYF. V is TRBV3-1 (or the pseudogene TRBV3-2) and J is TRBJ2-5, with 10 bases that match TRBD1. Trimming at V came to 4 bases and at J to 4 bases, leaving 3 bases not matched to a gene. The CDR3 runs 14 residues. Germline CDR1 LGHDT, CDR2 YNNKEL (reference sequence).

The CDR3 DNA reads as TGCGCCAGCAGCTTGGGCACAGGTGGGCTAGACAATGAGCAGTTCTTC. It specifies CASSLGTGGLDNEQFF. V gene TRBV5-1 combines with J gene TRBJ2-1, with D possibly matching TRBD1 (5 bases). V lost 0 bases, J lost 5 bases, and 15 bases lay in between. There are 16 residues in the CDR3. The V gene's germline CDR1 is SGHRS and CDR2 YFSETQ.

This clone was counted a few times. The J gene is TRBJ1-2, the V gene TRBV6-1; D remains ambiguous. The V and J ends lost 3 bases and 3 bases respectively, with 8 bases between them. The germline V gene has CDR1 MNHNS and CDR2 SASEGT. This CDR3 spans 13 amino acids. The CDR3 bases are TGTGCCAGCAGTGATGCGCCTTACTATGGCTACACCTTC. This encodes CASSDAPYYGYTF.

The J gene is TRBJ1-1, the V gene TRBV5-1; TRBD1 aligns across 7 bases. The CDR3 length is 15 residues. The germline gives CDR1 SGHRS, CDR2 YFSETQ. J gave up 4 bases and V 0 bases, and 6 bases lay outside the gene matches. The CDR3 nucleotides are TGCGCCAGCAGCTTGGCCGTACAGGGGATCACTGAAGCTTTCTTT. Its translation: CASSLAVQGITEAFF.

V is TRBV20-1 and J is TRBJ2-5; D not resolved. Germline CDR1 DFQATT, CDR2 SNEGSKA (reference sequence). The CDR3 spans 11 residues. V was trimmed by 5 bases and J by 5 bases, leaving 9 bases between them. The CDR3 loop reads CSAYDRETQYF. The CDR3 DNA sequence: TGCAGTGCTTATGACCGGGAGACCCAGTACTTC.